Following are 14 T cell receptor beta chains from one sample sequenced in a study of blood T cells in healthy people across ages. Primers used in a second PCR of about 6 to 12 cycles were a sample-barcoded 5' primer and a J-beta primer mix. TCRdb analysed the 5' RACE reads with MiXCR anew, one entry per CDR3 protein. In the table there are 800,000 to 1,300,000 distinct CDR3 sequences, less than 25% of which are singletons. This sample also appeared in a second study, on T cells of mothers and their children.

The sequenced material came from blood. The receptors come from a girl aged 2-9 years in good health.

This clonotype was observed a few times. The chain employs TRBV29-1 and TRBJ2-5; TRBD2 matches 9 bases. CDR1 and CDR2 from the germline V gene are SQVTM and ANQGSEA. The CDR3 has 13 residues. Unmatched junction bases numbered 7, after V lost 6 bases and J lost 5 bases. Here the CDR3 reads CSVGGGVVETQYF. The CDR3 nucleotides are TGCAGCGTCGGCGGGGGGGTGGTGGAGACCCAGTACTTC.

This clonotype has just a few counts. V and J are TRBV11-2 and TRBJ1-3; D not resolved. Trimming took 1 base from V and 0 from J, leaving 7 bases between them. From germline, CDR1 is SGHAT and CDR2 FQNNGV. This CDR3 region has 15 residues. The CDR3 DNA reads as TGTGCCAGCAGCTTAGGGCCAGACTCTGGAAACACCATATATTTT. It translates to CASSLGPDSGNTIYF.

This clonotype has more than one count but fewer than ten. The chain combines TRBV6-1 with TRBJ2-4, with D hard to call. The CDR3 consists of 13 residues. CDR1 MNHNS and CDR2 SASEGT come from the germline V gene. V was trimmed by 7 bases and J by 4 bases, leaving 11 bases between them. In DNA, the CDR3 is TGTGCCAGCACCCACAACCCGAAAAACATTCAGTACTTC. It translates to CASTHNPKNIQYF.

This rearrangement joins TRBV24-1 to TRBJ2-2; tentative D call: TRBD1 (6 bases). Germline V gives CDR1 KGHDR, CDR2 SFDVKD. Trimming took off 10 bases at V and 2 bases at J, with 7 bases between the two ends. The CDR3 contains 12 residues. The CDR3 nucleotides read TGTGCCACGGACAGAAACACCGGGGAGCTGTTTTTT. Translated: CATDRNTGELFF.

This clonotype was seen many times. This chain uses TRBV20-1 with TRBJ2-2, with D possibly being TRBD1 (6 bases). Germline CDR1 is DFQATT and CDR2 is SNEGSKA (reference sequence). The germline V and J ends were trimmed by 0 bases and 5 bases, with 16 bases remaining between them. The CDR3 is made up of 16 amino acids. In DNA, the CDR3 is TGCAGTGCTAGAGATCAGGGGAGCGGATTAACCGGGGAGCTGTTTTTT. Protein product: CSARDQGSGLTGELFF.

This clonotype was observed once. The rearrangement links TRBV7-8 to TRBJ1-4; no clear D gene. The CDR3 consists of 13 residues. Germline V CDR1 and CDR2: SGHVS, FQNEAQ. V lost 4 bases, J lost 8 bases, and 11 bases lay in between. CDR3 DNA sequence: TGTGCCAGCAGCTCCAGGACGGGCGAAAAACTGTTTTTT. This encodes CASSSRTGEKLFF. The full variable domain, in which reference TRBV7-8 and TRBJ1-4 provide the parts outside the CDR3, is GAGVSQSPRYKVAKRGQDVALRCDPISGHVSLFWYQQALGQGPEFLTYFQNEAQLDKSGLPSDRFFAERPEGSVSTLKIQRTQQEDSAVYLCASSSRTGEKLFFGSGTQLSVL.

The rearrangement uses TRBV4-2 and TRBJ2-4, with a tentative D call TRBD2 (5 bases). Germline CDR1 reads LGHNA; CDR2 reads YNFKEQ. This CDR3 has 14 residues. V was pared by 0 bases and J by 11 bases, with 14 bases between. CDR3 coding DNA: TGTGCCAGCAGCCAAGAAGCCGCTAGCCCTGTTCAGTACTTC. Its protein product is CASSQEAASPVQYF.

This clonotype was counted between two and nine times. This sequence joins TRBV12-3 or TRBV12-4 and TRBJ1-2; the D gene is possibly TRBD1 (6 bases). The CDR3 loop spans 14 amino acids. With 8 bases removed from V and 7 bases from J, the gap between germline ends came to 20 bases. The CDR3 region is CASGPGTPSSGYTF. The CDR3 DNA follows: TGTGCCAGCGGGCCCGGGACACCATCGTCTGGCTACACCTTC.

In this sample, this clonotype turned up a few times. The V call is TRBV20-1, the J call TRBJ2-1, with TRBD2 identical over 10 bases. The CDR3 length is 15 residues. Germline trimming cut 3 bases from V and 7 bases from J; bases unmatched to any gene: 9. CDR1 DFQATT and CDR2 SNEGSKA come from the germline V gene (reference sequence). CDR3 sequence: CSASELAGVNNEQFF. The DNA of the CDR3 is TGCAGTGCTAGTGAGCTAGCGGGAGTGAATAATGAGCAGTTCTTC.

In its sample, this clonotype was seen a few times. The chain employs TRBV15 and TRBJ1-3; D call uncertain. This CDR3 contains 16 residues. Germline V CDR1 and CDR2: LNHNV, YYDKDF (reference sequence). Between the trimmed V and J ends, which lost 2 bases and 2 bases, there was a span of 13 bases. This chain's CDR3 is CATSRNYQVAGNTIYF. CDR3 nucleotides: TGTGCCACCAGCAGAAACTACCAGGTAGCTGGAAACACCATATATTTT.

V gene TRBV15 combines with J gene TRBJ2-7, with no clear D. The germline gives CDR1 LNHNV, CDR2 YYDKDF (reference sequence). The CDR3 covers 13 residues. V shed 3 bases and J shed 1 base, with 7 bases lying between them. Written as DNA, the CDR3 is TGTGCCACCAGCAGGTGGGTGTCCTACGAGCAGTACTTC. This translates into CATSRWVSYEQYF.

CDR3 bases: TGTGCCACCAGTGATCTTGACAGGGTCTATGGCTACACCTTC. Its translation is CATSDLDRVYGYTF. The chain employs TRBV24-1 and TRBJ1-2; TRBD1 matches 7 bases. Germline lookup yields CDR1 KGHDR and CDR2 SFDVKD. The junction had 4 bases not matched to a gene; V was cut back by 3 bases and J by 4 bases. This CDR3 region has 14 residues.

The sample holds one count of this clonotype. J is TRBJ2-7 and V is TRBV7-2; 14 bases line up with TRBD2. Germline values: CDR1 SGHTA, CDR2 FQGNSA. V gave up 8 bases and J gave up 0 bases; unmatched junction bases: 6. CDR3 length equals 16 residues. The CDR3, as DNA: TGTGCCAGCGGGACTAGCGGGAGCCCCAGCTCCTACGAGCAGTACTTC. Translating it yields CASGTSGSPSSYEQYF.

Here the CDR3 reads CASRSGFWGRSEQFF. CDR3 in DNA: TGTGCCAGCAGGTCGGGGTTTTGGGGTCGGAGTGAGCAGTTCTTC. The V and J genes are TRBV27 and TRBJ2-1; perhaps TRBD2 as D (5 bases). V dropped 6 bases and J dropped 9 bases, with 21 bases sitting between them. Germline V gene sequence: CDR1 MNHEY, CDR2 SMNVEV (reference sequence). This CDR3 has 15 amino acids.